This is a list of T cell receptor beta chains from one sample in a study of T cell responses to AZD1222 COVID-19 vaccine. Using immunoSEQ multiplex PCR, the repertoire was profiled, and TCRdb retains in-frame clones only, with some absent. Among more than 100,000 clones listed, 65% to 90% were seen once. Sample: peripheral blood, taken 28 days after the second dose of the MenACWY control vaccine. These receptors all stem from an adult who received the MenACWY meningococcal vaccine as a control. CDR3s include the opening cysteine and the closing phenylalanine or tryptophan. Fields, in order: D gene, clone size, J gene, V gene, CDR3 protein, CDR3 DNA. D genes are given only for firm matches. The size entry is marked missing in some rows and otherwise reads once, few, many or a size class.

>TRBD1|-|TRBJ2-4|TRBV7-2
CASSLDLTGAYIQYF
TGTGCCAGCAGCTTGGATCTGACAGGGGCGTACATTCAGTACTTC
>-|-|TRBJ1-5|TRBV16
CASSRSQINQPQHF
TGTGCCAGCAGCCGGTCACAGATCAATCAGCCCCAGCATTTT
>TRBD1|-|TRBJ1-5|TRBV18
CASSSRTGVSNQPQHF
TGTGCCAGCTCATCCCGGACAGGCGTTAGCAATCAGCCCCAGCATTTT
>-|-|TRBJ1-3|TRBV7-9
CASSLGFGNTIYF
TGTGCCAGCAGCTTAGGCTTCGGAAACACCATATATTTT
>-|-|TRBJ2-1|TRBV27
CASSPRPDNEQFF
TGTGCCAGCAGTCCCCGACCAGACAATGAGCAGTTCTTC
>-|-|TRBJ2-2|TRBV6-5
CASSWAGPNTGELFF
TGTGCCAGCAGTTGGGCGGGGCCGAACACCGGGGAGCTGTTTTTT
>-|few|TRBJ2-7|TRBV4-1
CASSQGQGGTYEQYF
TGCGCCAGCAGCCAAGGGCAGGGGGGAACCTACGAGCAGTACTTC
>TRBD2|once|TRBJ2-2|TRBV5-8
CASSFQLAANTGELFF
TGTGCCAGCAGCTTCCAACTAGCGGCTAACACCGGGGAGCTGTTTTTT
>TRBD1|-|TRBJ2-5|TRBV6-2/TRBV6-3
CASSFVGTGPQETQYF
TGTGCCAGCAGTTTTGTTGGGACAGGTCCCCAAGAGACCCAGTACTTC
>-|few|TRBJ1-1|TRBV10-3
CAIRARAENEAFF
TGTGCCATCAGGGCAAGGGCAGAGAATGAAGCTTTCTTT
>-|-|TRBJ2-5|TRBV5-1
CASSPGGSETQYF
TGCGCCAGCAGCCCCGGTGGGTCGGAGACCCAGTACTTC
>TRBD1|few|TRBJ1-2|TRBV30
CAWRLQGAPGYTF
TGTGCCTGGAGGCTGCAGGGGGCGCCTGGCTACACCTTC
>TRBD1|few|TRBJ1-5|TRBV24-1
CATSEAGGGGQPQHF
TGTGCCACCAGTGAAGCAGGGGGGGGAGGGCAGCCCCAGCATTTT
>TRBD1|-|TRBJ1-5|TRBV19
CASTTDRRANQPQHF
TGTGCCAGTACTACGGACAGGAGGGCCAATCAGCCCCAGCATTTT
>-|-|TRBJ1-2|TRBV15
CATSSSGRDYGYTF
TGTGCCACCAGCAGCTCAGGGAGGGACTATGGCTACACCTTC
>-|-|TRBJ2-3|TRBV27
CASSLVGLTTDTQYF
TGTGCCAGCAGTTTAGTGGGACTCACTACAGATACGCAGTATTTT
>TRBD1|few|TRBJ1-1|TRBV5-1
CASSLMPQGMNTEAFF
TGCGCCAGCAGCTTAATGCCACAGGGGATGAACACTGAAGCTTTCTTT
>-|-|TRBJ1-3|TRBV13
CASSQQGHISGNTIYF
TGTGCCAGCAGCCAACAGGGCCATATCTCTGGAAACACCATATATTTT
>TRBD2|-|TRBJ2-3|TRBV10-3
CAARTRDDTQYF
TGTGCCGCACGGACTAGAGACGATACGCAGTATTTT
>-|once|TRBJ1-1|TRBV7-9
CDTERAPGSMNTEAFF
TGTGACACCGAACGCGCCCCCGGCAGCATGAACACTGAAGCTTTCTTT
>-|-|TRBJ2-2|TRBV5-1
CASRPWNTGELFF
TGCGCCAGTAGACCTTGGAACACCGGGGAGCTGTTTTTT
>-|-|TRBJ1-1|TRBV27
CASSLKAGGMGEAFF
TGTGCCAGCAGTTTGAAGGCGGGGGGTATGGGTGAAGCTTTCTTT
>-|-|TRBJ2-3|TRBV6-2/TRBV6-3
CASSYRYTQYF
TGTGCCAGCAGTTACAGGTATACGCAGTATTTT
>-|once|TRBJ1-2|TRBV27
CASSLKGEGYGYTF
TGTGCCAGCAGTTTAAAGGGGGAAGGGTATGGCTACACCTTC
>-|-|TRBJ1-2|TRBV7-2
CASSFSFDVNYGYTF
TGTGCCAGCAGCTTCTCATTCGACGTCAACTATGGCTACACCTTC
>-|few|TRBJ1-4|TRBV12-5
CASATDRMGEKLFF
TGTGCTAGTGCCACCGACAGGATGGGTGAAAAACTGTTTTTT
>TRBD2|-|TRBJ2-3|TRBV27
CASRGRAGGATDTQYF
TGTGCCAGCAGGGGGCGAGCGGGGGGTGCCACAGATACGCAGTATTTT
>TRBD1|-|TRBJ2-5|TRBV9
CASSMGTGRFEETQYF
TGTGCCAGCAGCATGGGGACAGGGCGTTTTGAGGAGACCCAGTACTTC
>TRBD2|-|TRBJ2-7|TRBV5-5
CASSLDSGSTYEQYF
TGTGCCAGCAGCTTAGATAGCGGGAGTACCTACGAGCAGTACTTC
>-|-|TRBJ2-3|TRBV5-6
CASSLDPDTQYF
TGTGCCAGCAGCTTGGATCCAGATACGCAGTATTTT
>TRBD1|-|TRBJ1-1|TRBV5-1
CASSLGQGAGNTEAFF
TGCGCCAGCAGCTTGGGACAGGGGGCCGGGAACACTGAAGCTTTCTTT
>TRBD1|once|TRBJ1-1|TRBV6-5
CASSSLQGDYTEAFF
TGTGCCAGCAGTTCCCTGCAGGGGGATTACACTGAAGCTTTCTTT
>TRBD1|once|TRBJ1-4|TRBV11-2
CASRGQSNEKLFF
TGTGCCAGCAGGGGACAGTCGAATGAAAAACTGTTTTTT
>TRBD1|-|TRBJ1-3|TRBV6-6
CASSQVGQGWTGNTIYF
TGTGCCAGCAGTCAGGTGGGACAGGGGTGGACTGGAAACACCATATATTTT
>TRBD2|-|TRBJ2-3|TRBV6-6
CASILSGGETDTQYF
TGTGCCAGCATCCTCAGCGGGGGGGAAACAGATACGCAGTATTTT